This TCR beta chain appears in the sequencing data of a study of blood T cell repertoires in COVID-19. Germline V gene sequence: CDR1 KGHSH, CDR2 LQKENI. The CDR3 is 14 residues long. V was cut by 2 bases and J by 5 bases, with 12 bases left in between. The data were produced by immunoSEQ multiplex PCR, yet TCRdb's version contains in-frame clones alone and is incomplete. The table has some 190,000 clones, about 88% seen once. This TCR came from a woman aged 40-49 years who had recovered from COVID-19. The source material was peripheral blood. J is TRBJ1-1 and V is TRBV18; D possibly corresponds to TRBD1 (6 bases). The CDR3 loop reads CASSPSGTQTEAFF. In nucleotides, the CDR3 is TGTGCCAGCTCACCATCCGGGACACAAACTGAAGCTTTCTTT.